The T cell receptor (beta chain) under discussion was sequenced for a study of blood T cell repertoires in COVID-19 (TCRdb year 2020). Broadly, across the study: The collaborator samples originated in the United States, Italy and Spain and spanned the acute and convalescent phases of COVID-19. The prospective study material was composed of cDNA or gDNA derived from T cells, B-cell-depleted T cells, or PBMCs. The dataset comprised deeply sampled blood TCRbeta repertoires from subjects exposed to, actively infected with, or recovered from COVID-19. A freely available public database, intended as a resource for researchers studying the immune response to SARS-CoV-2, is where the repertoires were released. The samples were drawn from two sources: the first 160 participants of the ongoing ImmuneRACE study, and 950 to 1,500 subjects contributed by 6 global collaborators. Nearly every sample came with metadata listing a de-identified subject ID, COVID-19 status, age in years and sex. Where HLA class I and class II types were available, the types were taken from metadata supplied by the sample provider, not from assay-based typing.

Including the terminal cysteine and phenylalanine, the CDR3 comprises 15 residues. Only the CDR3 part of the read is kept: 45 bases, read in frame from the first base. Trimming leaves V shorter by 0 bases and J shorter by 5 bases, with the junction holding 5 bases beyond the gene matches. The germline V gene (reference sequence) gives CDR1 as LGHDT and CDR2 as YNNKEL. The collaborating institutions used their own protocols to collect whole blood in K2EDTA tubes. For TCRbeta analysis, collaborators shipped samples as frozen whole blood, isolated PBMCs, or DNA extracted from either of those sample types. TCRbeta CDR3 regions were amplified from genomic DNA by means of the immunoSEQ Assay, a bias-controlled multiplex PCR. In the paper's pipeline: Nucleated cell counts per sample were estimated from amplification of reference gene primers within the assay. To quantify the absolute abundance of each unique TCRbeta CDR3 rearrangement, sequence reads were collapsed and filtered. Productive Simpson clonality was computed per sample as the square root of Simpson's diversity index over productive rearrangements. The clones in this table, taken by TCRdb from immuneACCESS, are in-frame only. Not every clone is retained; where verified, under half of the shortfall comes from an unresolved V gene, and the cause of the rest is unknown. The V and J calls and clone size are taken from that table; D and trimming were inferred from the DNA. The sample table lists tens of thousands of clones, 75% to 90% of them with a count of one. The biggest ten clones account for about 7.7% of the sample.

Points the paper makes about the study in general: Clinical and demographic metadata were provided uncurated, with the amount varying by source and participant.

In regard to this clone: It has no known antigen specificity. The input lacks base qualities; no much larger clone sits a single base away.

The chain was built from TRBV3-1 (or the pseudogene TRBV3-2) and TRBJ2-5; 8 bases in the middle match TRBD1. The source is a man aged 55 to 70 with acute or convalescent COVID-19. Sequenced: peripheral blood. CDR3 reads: CASSQESGGFETQYF. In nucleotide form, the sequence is TGTGCCAGCAGCCAAGAGTCAGGGGGCTTCGAGACCCAGTACTTC.